The 32 T cell receptor beta chains given below trace back to one sample, sequenced in a study of CD8+ T cells in alopecia areata. The sample's treatment: oral pan-JAK inhibitor, 5-10 mg twice daily. Extracted from the samples, RNA was reverse transcribed into cDNA to serve as the sequencing template. Data came from immunoSEQ multiplex PCR; TCRdb stores just in-frame clones and leaves some out. Of approximately 300,000 clones listed, 55% to 70% are singletons. Here the sequenced sample was CD4+ T cells sorted from blood, taken at week 24, from a patient treated with tofacitinib. These receptors originate from a human donor with alopecia areata.

This clone was observed a handful of times. The V and J genes are TRBV5-4 and TRBJ2-2, with 16 bases lining up with TRBD2. J gave up 4 bases and V 7 bases, and 4 bases lay outside the gene matches. The CDR3 has 16 residues. Germline V gene lookup returns CDR1 SGHNT and CDR2 YYREEE (reference sequence). CDR3 amino acids: CASGTSGGAPTGELFF. In DNA form, the CDR3 reads TGTGCCAGCGGGACTAGCGGGGGGGCGCCCACCGGGGAGCTGTTTTTT.

The chain has TRBV28 and TRBJ2-5; 10 nucleotides align to TRBD1. This CDR3 spans 15 amino acids. CDR1 and CDR2 from the germline V gene are MDHEN and SYDVKM. J gave up 4 bases and V 5 bases, and 7 bases lay outside the gene matches. The CDR3 sequence is CASSTRQGAVETQYF. The CDR3 DNA is TGTGCCAGCAGTACCCGACAGGGGGCCGTAGAGACCCAGTACTTC.

This chain connects TRBV19 to TRBJ2-1; a weak D match, TRBD2 (5 bases). The germline V and J ends were trimmed by 1 base and 3 bases, with 10 bases remaining between them. The CDR3 runs to 15 residues. The germline V gene encodes CDR1 LNHDA and CDR2 SQIVND (reference sequence). CDR3 sequence reads: CASSIGEPFYNEQFF. Here the CDR3 DNA reads TGTGCCAGTAGTATAGGGGAGCCGTTCTACAATGAGCAGTTCTTC.

The chain uses TRBV13 and TRBJ2-7; 7 bases map to TRBD1. The CDR3 runs to 14 residues. CDR1 PRHDT and CDR2 FYEKMQ come from the germline V gene (reference sequence). Unmatched junction bases numbered 3, after V lost 0 bases and J lost 4 bases. CDR3 in amino acids: CASSLGDRVYEQYF. For the CDR3, the DNA is TGTGCCAGCAGCTTAGGCGACAGGGTTTACGAGCAGTACTTC. Full variable domain (rest looked up from reference TRBV13 and TRBJ2-7): AAGVIQSPRHLIKEKRETATLKCYPIPRHDTVYWYQQGPGQDPQFLISFYEKMQSDKGSIPDRFSAQQFSDYHSELNMSSLELGDSALYFCASSLGDRVYEQYFGPGTRLTVT.

This chain links TRBV4-1 with TRBJ2-1; the D gene could be TRBD1 or TRBD2 (5 bases each). V shed 0 bases and J shed 12 bases, with 15 bases lying between them. The CDR3 contains 14 residues. The V gene's germline CDR1 is MGHRA and CDR2 YSYEKL. DNA of the CDR3: TGCGCCAGCAGCCAAGAGTCGAGTTGGGGGTGGCAGTTCTTC. Protein sequence: CASSQESSWGWQFF.

The rearrangement joins TRBV30 to TRBJ1-1; D is unclear. This CDR3 has 11 residues. Trimming cost V 8 bases and J 1 base, with 8 bases left between them. Germline-derived CDR1 and CDR2 are GTSNPN and SVGIG (reference sequence). The DNA of the CDR3 is TGTGCCGTCTCAACGAACACTGAAGCTTTCTTT. It translates to CAVSTNTEAFF. Full variable domain (outside the CDR3, taken from reference TRBV30 and TRBJ1-1): SQTIHQWPATLVQPVGSPLSLECTVEGTSNPNLYWYRQAAGRGLQLLFYSVGIGQISSEVPQNLSASRPQDRQFILSSKKLLLSDSGFYLCAVSTNTEAFFGQGTRLTVV.

The genes are TRBV4-2 and TRBJ1-1; a weak D match, TRBD1 (6 bases). Germline CDR1 LGHNA, CDR2 YNFKEQ. V shed 5 bases and J shed 5 bases, with 15 bases lying between them. This CDR3 is 14 amino acids long. The CDR3 DNA sequence: TGTGCCAGCAGCTCACCCCCAGGGGCGACTGAAGCTTTCTTT. It codes for CASSSPPGATEAFF.

This clone has only a few counts. The chain is built from TRBV20-1 and TRBJ2-5; D call uncertain. This CDR3 spans 11 amino acids. Per the germline V gene, CDR1 is DFQATT and CDR2 is SNEGSKA (reference sequence). Trimming removed 4 bases from V and 1 base from J, with 4 bases in between. The CDR3: CSAKGQETQYF. The DNA of the CDR3 is TGCAGTGCTAAGGGCCAAGAGACCCAGTACTTC.

The table lists this clone with a few counts. This rearrangement joins TRBV5-8 to TRBJ2-6; possible D gene TRBD1, 5 bases. The CDR3 sequence is 15 residues long. Trimming shortened V by 0 bases and J by 2 bases, and 6 bases separated the two germline ends. Germline CDR1 is SGHTS and CDR2 is YDEGEE. In DNA form, the CDR3 reads TGTGCCAGCAGCTTGGGGGGCACTGGGGCCAACGTCCTGACTTTC. It codes for CASSLGGTGANVLTF.

The chain employs TRBV5-1 and TRBJ2-7, with a tentative D call TRBD2 (5 bases). CDR1 is SGHRS and CDR2 is YFSETQ in the germline V gene. The CDR3 is made up of 14 amino acids. Trimming shortened V by 2 bases and J by 7 bases, and 16 bases separated the two germline ends. The CDR3 sequence: CASSFGQRSGEQYF. CDR3 nucleotide sequence: TGCGCCAGCAGCTTCGGGCAGCGCTCGGGAGAGCAGTACTTC.

The V gene is TRBV5-6, the J gene TRBJ1-6, with a weak D call TRBD1 (5 bases). V was shortened by 2 bases and J by 5 bases, with 17 bases between the two germline ends. Looked up from germline, CDR1 is SGHDT and CDR2 is YYEEEE. There are 17 residues in the CDR3. CDR3 protein: CASSLSRDGRHNSPLHF. CDR3 DNA: TGTGCCAGCAGCTTATCACGGGACGGAAGGCATAATTCACCCCTCCACTTT.

CDR3: CATWTTGRMIYF. CDR3 bases: TGTGCCACCTGGACGACAGGTCGCATGATCTACTTC. V is TRBV6-5 and J is TRBJ2-7; perhaps TRBD1 as D (6 bases). This CDR3 is 12 amino acids long. CDR1 MNHEY and CDR2 SVGAGI come from the germline V gene. V was clipped by 10 bases and J by 13 bases, with 23 bases between them.

V gene TRBV5-1 combines with J gene TRBJ2-1, with 9 bases aligning to TRBD1. Trimming took 4 bases from V and 7 from J; bases not matched to a gene: 9. Germline V gene sequence: CDR1 SGHRS, CDR2 YFSETQ. The CDR3 runs 15 residues. The CDR3 reads CASSPGDREKNEQFF. The CDR3 nucleotides are TGCGCCAGCAGCCCCGGGGACAGGGAGAAGAATGAGCAGTTCTTC.

This clone was recorded a few times. The sample holds other DNA sequences that translate to the same CDR3. CDR3 residues: CASSLGGMNTEAFF. The CDR3 DNA is TGCGCCAGCAGCTTGGGCGGTATGAACACTGAAGCTTTCTTT. V and J are TRBV5-1 and TRBJ1-1; no reliable D call. Germline CDR1 is SGHRS and CDR2 is YFSETQ. The CDR3 sequence is 14 residues long. V shed 0 bases and J shed 0 bases, with 6 bases lying between them.

This clone was recorded a few times. The CDR3 is CASSMLTGGANYGYTF. The CDR3 DNA follows: TGTGCCAGTAGTATGCTTACAGGGGGAGCTAACTATGGCTACACCTTC. The V call is TRBV19, the J call TRBJ1-2; 8 bases are a match to TRBD1. Germline V gene lookup returns CDR1 LNHDA and CDR2 SQIVND (reference sequence). Trimming took 3 bases from V and 0 from J; bases not matched to a gene: 6. The CDR3 loop spans 16 amino acids.

The gene calls are TRBV29-1 and TRBJ2-6; D remains unclear. V shed 4 bases and J shed 2 bases, with 6 bases lying between them. Germline-derived CDR1 and CDR2 are SQVTM and ANQGSEA. CDR3 length: 13 amino acids. This CDR3 reads CSVADTGANVLTF. CDR3 nucleotide sequence: TGCAGCGTTGCTGATACTGGGGCCAACGTCCTGACTTTC.

This clone was counted only a few times. V usage is TRBV11-2 and J usage is TRBJ2-5; D uncertain. Trimming pared 0 bases from V and 6 bases from J, leaving 5 bases between. Germline V gene lookup returns CDR1 SGHAT and CDR2 FQNNGV. The CDR3 loop spans 12 amino acids. CDR3 bases: TGTGCCAGCAGCTTAGAGGGGAAGACCCAGTACTTC. Translated: CASSLEGKTQYF.

The chain carries TRBV27 and TRBJ2-3; D call uncertain. V shed 2 bases and J shed 1 base, with 10 bases lying between them. The CDR3 runs to 15 residues. Germline loops: CDR1 MNHEY, CDR2 SMNVEV (reference sequence). The CDR3 protein is CASSLEAWGTDTQYF. As DNA, the CDR3 is TGTGCCAGCAGTTTAGAGGCGTGGGGCACAGATACGCAGTATTTT.

V gene TRBV7-9 combines with J gene TRBJ2-5; no firm D call. Trimming took 0 bases from V and 2 from J, leaving 1 base between them. Germline V gives CDR1 SEHNR, CDR2 FQNEAQ (reference sequence). This CDR3 has 12 amino acids. This CDR3 is CASSLAQETQYF. CDR3 in DNA: TGTGCCAGCAGCTTAGCTCAAGAGACCCAGTACTTC.

This chain joins TRBV6-5 and TRBJ1-2; TRBD1 aligns across 8 bases. The CDR3 covers 15 residues. Trimming at V came to 6 bases and at J to 4 bases, leaving 10 bases not matched to a gene. Germline CDR1 and CDR2: MNHEY and SVGAGI. CDR3 loop: CASRSYGTGGYGYTF. The CDR3 bases are TGTGCCAGCAGATCATACGGGACAGGCGGCTATGGCTACACCTTC.

The V gene is TRBV5-1, the J gene TRBJ1-1, with D tentatively TRBD1 (5 bases). Germline V gene lookup returns CDR1 SGHRS and CDR2 YFSETQ. Trimming stripped 4 bases from V and 6 bases from J, with 19 bases between. CDR3 length equals 15 residues. In DNA form, the CDR3 reads TGCGCCAGCAGCCTATTAGTCGCGGACAATGCTGAAGCTTTCTTT. Residues: CASSLLVADNAEAFF.

The chain employs TRBV4-3 and TRBJ2-7, with D perhaps TRBD2 (5 bases). This CDR3 spans 15 amino acids. Trimming took off 2 bases at V and 4 bases at J, with 15 bases between the two ends. Germline V gene data show CDR1 as LGHNA and CDR2 as YSLEER. DNA of the CDR3: TGCGCCAGCAGCCAAAAGGCAGGAGGCGGGTACGAGCAGTACTTC. It translates to CASSQKAGGGYEQYF.

V and J are TRBV29-1 and TRBJ2-3, with 8 nucleotides matching TRBD1. V lost 2 bases and J lost 5; bases outside the gene matches: 3. The CDR3 spans 13 residues. Germline V lookup: CDR1 SQVTM, CDR2 ANQGSEA. The CDR3 is CSVEQGAKDTQYF. The CDR3 DNA sequence: TGCAGCGTTGAACAGGGGGCGAAAGATACGCAGTATTTT.

V usage is TRBV29-1 and J usage is TRBJ2-5; D call uncertain. The CDR3 runs 14 residues. Germline CDR1 is SQVTM and CDR2 is ANQGSEA. V lost 7 bases and J 4 bases, leaving 19 bases between the germline ends. The CDR3, as DNA: TGCAGCGGCGCGACCCTCCTCCTCGGAGAGACCCAGTACTTC. Protein sequence: CSGATLLLGETQYF. Looking up the rest from reference TRBV29-1 and TRBJ2-5 gives the full variable domain: SAVISQKPSRDICQRGTSLTIQCQVDSQVTMMFWYRQQPGQSLTLIATANQGSEATYESGFVIDKFPISRPNLTFSTLTVSNMSPEDSSIYLCSGATLLLGETQYFGPGTRLLVL.

This clone was observed a few times. The gene calls are TRBV29-1 and TRBJ2-1, with D perhaps TRBD2 (5 bases). CDR3 length: 14 amino acids. Germline CDR1 reads SQVTM; CDR2 reads ANQGSEA. Trimming left V 6 bases short and J 1 base short, with 13 bases between. The CDR3 reads CSVPVPGSYNEQFF. CDR3 DNA sequence: TGCAGCGTACCGGTCCCGGGGTCCTACAATGAGCAGTTCTTC.

Of note for this clone: Other DNA sequences in the same sample also yield this CDR3. This chain links TRBV30 with TRBJ2-7; D is unclear. CDR3 length: 12 residues. CDR1 and CDR2 (germline): GTSNPN, SVGIG (reference sequence). V shed 0 bases and J shed 3 bases, with 6 bases lying between them. The CDR3 region is CAWSVSSYEQYF. CDR3 coding DNA: TGTGCCTGGAGTGTGAGCAGCTACGAGCAGTACTTC.

The J gene is TRBJ1-2, the V gene TRBV5-1, with 8 bases lining up with TRBD1. J gave up 5 bases and V 4 bases, and 10 bases lay outside the gene matches. This CDR3 spans 15 amino acids. The germline CDR1 and CDR2 sequences are SGHRS and YFSETQ. The CDR3 coding sequence is TGCGCCAGCAGCGGATCAGGGGGCCCGGTGTATGGCTACACCTTC. This sequence encodes CASSGSGGPVYGYTF.

As regards this clone: Compared with germline, one end of the junction differs, possibly owing to a read error. J is TRBJ2-5 and V is TRBV7-7, with D possibly being TRBD1 (5 bases). CDR1 is SSHAT, CDR2 FNYEAQ, per germline (reference sequence). This CDR3 has 12 amino acids. The CDR3 spells CASSLAGETQYF. Here the CDR3 DNA reads TGTGCTAGCAGCTTAGCAGGGGAGACCCAGTACTTC.

The chain employs TRBV5-6 and TRBJ2-4; tentatively, D is TRBD2 (7 bases). Trimming took 3 bases from V and 2 from J, leaving 12 bases between them. Germline V gene sequence: CDR1 SGHDT, CDR2 YYEEEE. The CDR3 extends over 15 amino acids. The CDR3 sequence: CASSYGGLTKNIQYF. CDR3 nucleotides: TGTGCCAGCAGCTACGGGGGGCTGACCAAAAACATTCAGTACTTC.

The chain carries TRBV20-1 and TRBJ2-7; no clear D gene. The CDR3 is 11 amino acids. In germline, CDR1 is DFQATT, CDR2 SNEGSKA (reference sequence). The V end was cut by 1 base, the J end by 3 bases, with 4 bases between. CDR3 coding DNA: TGCAGTGCTAGAGTACTCTACGAGCAGTACTTC. It specifies CSARVLYEQYF.

This clone occurred a few times. This chain uses TRBV7-2 with TRBJ2-2; D is unresolved. V lost 7 bases to trimming and J lost 6 bases, with 12 bases between them. The CDR3 runs to 13 residues. In germline, CDR1 is SGHTA, CDR2 FQGNSA. CDR3 coding DNA: TGTGCCAGCACCCTTCGGGTGGCCGGGGAGCTGTTTTTT. Its translation: CASTLRVAGELFF.

This clone has a single count. The chain uses TRBV5-1 and TRBJ1-1; TRBD1 is a possible D gene (6 bases). CDR3 length equals 13 residues. Germline CDR1 reads SGHRS; CDR2 reads YFSETQ. Trimming left V 0 bases short and J 7 bases short, with 10 bases between. CDR3 sequence (DNA): TGCGCCAGCAGCTTGGTCAGGGGTAATGAAGCTTTCTTT. This codes for CASSLVRGNEAFF.